These 28 T cell receptor beta chains came from one sample sequenced in a study of blood T cell repertoires in COVID-19. The table came from immunoSEQ multiplex PCR; TCRdb's copy has only in-frame clones and leaves some out. Of over 200,000 clones in the sample, 70% to 85% were seen once. The sequenced sample consisted of PBMCs or T cells enriched from blood (not recorded which). These receptors came from a man in his 60s who had recovered from COVID-19.

This clone was counted a single time. The V call is TRBV7-9, the J call TRBJ1-5, with D unresolved. CDR3 size: 12 residues. V lost 5 bases and J 7 bases, leaving 9 bases between the germline ends. The germline V gene has CDR1 SEHNR and CDR2 FQNEAQ (reference sequence). The CDR3 DNA is TGTGCCAGCAGCGAGGATCGGCAGCCCCAGCATTTT. This codes for CASSEDRQPQHF.

This clone showed up just a few times. The J gene is TRBJ1-4, the V gene TRBV6-5; possibly TRBD1 for D (5 bases). The CDR3 runs 15 residues. Trimming shortened V by 0 bases and J by 8 bases, and 13 bases separated the two germline ends. Germline V gives CDR1 MNHEY, CDR2 SVGAGI. The DNA for the CDR3 is TGTGCCAGCAGTTACTCGACTGGGGCGCGAGAAAAACTGTTTTTT. It is translated as CASSYSTGAREKLFF.

CDR3 DNA: TGCGCCAGCAGCCACCCAGGTTCTAACTATGGCTACACCTTC. Translated: CASSHPGSNYGYTF. This chain uses TRBV4-3 with TRBJ1-2; D gene ambiguous. CDR3 size: 14 residues. Germline V gene data show CDR1 as LGHNA and CDR2 as YSLEER. Trimming left V 3 bases short and J 0 bases short, with 8 bases between.

The chain employs TRBV3-1 (or the pseudogene TRBV3-2) and TRBJ2-1, with a tentative D call TRBD2 (5 bases). The CDR3 has 13 residues. The V end was cut by 0 bases, the J end by 11 bases, with 11 bases between. CDR1 and CDR2 from the germline V gene are LGHDT and YNNKEL (reference sequence). CDR3 in amino acids: CASSQDLAGQQFF. CDR3 DNA sequence: TGTGCCAGCAGCCAAGATTTGGCGGGCCAGCAGTTCTTC.

The rearrangement joins TRBV7-9 to TRBJ1-4, with 8 bases lining up with TRBD1. The ends lost 5 bases at V and 8 bases at J; junction bases unmatched: 7. In germline, CDR1 is SEHNR, CDR2 FQNEAQ (reference sequence). This CDR3 is 14 amino acids long. The CDR3, as DNA: TGTGCCAGCAGCACGCGACAGGGGACAGAAAAACTGTTTTTT. Translating it yields CASSTRQGTEKLFF.

V usage is TRBV6-5 and J usage is TRBJ2-2; D is unclear. Germline assignment: CDR1 MNHEY and CDR2 SVGAGI. The length of the CDR3 is 13 residues. V lost 8 bases and J lost 4, with 11 bases in between. The CDR3 spells CASFRQATGELFF. The CDR3 nucleotides are TGTGCCAGCTTTAGACAAGCCACCGGGGAGCTGTTTTTT.

This chain uses TRBV7-9 with TRBJ1-2; 10 nucleotides agree with TRBD1. V was pared by 5 bases and J by 4 bases, with 4 bases of the junction left unmatched. The CDR3 has 14 residues. Germline values: CDR1 SEHNR, CDR2 FQNEAQ (reference sequence). CDR3 region: CASSRTGGVYGYTF. The CDR3 coding sequence is TGTGCCAGCAGCCGGACAGGGGGGGTCTATGGCTACACCTTC.

The chain links TRBV12-5 to TRBJ1-2; 10 bases align to TRBD1. The CDR3 runs 13 residues. Germline V lookup: CDR1 LGHNT, CDR2 FRNRAP. V trimming: 6 bases; J trimming: 4 bases; junction bases outside the gene matches: 2. CDR3 nucleotide sequence: TGTGCTAGTGGGACAGGGGGCCTCTATGGCTACACCTTC. Translated, it gives CASGTGGLYGYTF.

Remarks on this clone: Other DNA sequences from this sample encode an identical CDR3 as well. V and J are TRBV18 and TRBJ2-5; 9 bases match TRBD1. The germline CDR1 and CDR2 sequences are KGHSH and LQKENI. CDR3 length: 13 amino acids. Unmatched junction bases numbered 4, after V lost 6 bases and J lost 5 bases. CDR3 protein: CASSSGQGETQYF. Here the CDR3 DNA reads TGTGCCAGCTCCAGTGGACAGGGGGAGACCCAGTACTTC.

The J gene is TRBJ2-5, the V gene TRBV5-1; a weak D match, TRBD1 (8 bases). V was clipped by 2 bases and J by 2 bases, with 13 bases between them. Germline CDR1 and CDR2: SGHRS and YFSETQ. The CDR3 loop spans 15 amino acids. CDR3 DNA: TGCGCCAGCAGCTTCGGACAGGGAGGGCAAGAGACCCAGTACTTC. Protein sequence: CASSFGQGGQETQYF.

This clone was seen more than once but under ten times. The V and J genes are TRBV11-3 and TRBJ2-5, with D perhaps TRBD2 (6 bases). CDR1 and CDR2 from the germline V gene are SGHNT and YENEEA. With 6 bases removed from V and 5 bases from J, the gap between germline ends came to 13 bases. CDR3 size: 13 residues. CDR3 residues: CASRGAGWETQYF. CDR3 nucleotide sequence: TGTGCCAGCAGGGGAGCGGGTTGGGAGACCCAGTACTTC.

This clone was seen just once. The CDR3: CATSDFGLTDTQYF. In DNA, the CDR3 is TGTGCCACCAGTGATTTCGGACTGACAGATACGCAGTATTTT. J is TRBJ2-3 and V is TRBV24-1; the D gene is possibly TRBD2 (5 bases). Trimming removed 1 base at V and 3 bases at J, with 7 bases between. This CDR3 region has 14 residues. Per germline, CDR1 KGHDR and CDR2 SFDVKD.

V is TRBV6-5 and J is TRBJ2-7; the match to TRBD1 covers 9 bases. The CDR3 loop spans 13 amino acids. The ends lost 6 bases at V and 2 bases at J; junction bases unmatched: 2. Germline CDR1 reads MNHEY; CDR2 reads SVGAGI. CDR3 residues: CASRGQGTYEQYF. CDR3 bases: TGTGCCAGCAGGGGACAGGGAACCTACGAGCAGTACTTC.

CDR3 residues: CASSVRVQLLNEKLFF. The CDR3 DNA follows: TGTGCCAGCAGTGTCCGAGTACAGCTTCTTAATGAAAAACTGTTTTTT. The chain combines TRBV6-1 with TRBJ1-4; D ambiguous. CDR1 is MNHNS, CDR2 SASEGT, per germline. The CDR3 spans 16 residues. Trimming took 4 bases from V and 4 from J, leaving 16 bases between them.

CDR3 nucleotide sequence: TGTGCCAGCAGCTTAGGGCCGACAGACCGCTATGGCTACACCTTC. Translating it yields CASSLGPTDRYGYTF. The J gene is TRBJ1-2, the V gene TRBV7-2; weak D call: TRBD1 (5 bases). This CDR3 is 15 amino acids long. V was clipped by 1 base and J by 4 bases, with 13 bases between them. Germline CDR1 and CDR2: SGHTA and FQGNSA.

V usage is TRBV29-1 and J usage is TRBJ2-3; 10 bases are shared with TRBD2. Unmatched junction bases numbered 6, after V lost 5 bases and J lost 1 base. The germline V gene encodes CDR1 SQVTM and CDR2 ANQGSEA. This CDR3 contains 15 residues. CDR3 protein: CSVCESGGGTDTQYF. DNA for the CDR3: TGCAGCGTTTGCGAGAGCGGGGGGGGCACAGATACGCAGTATTTT.

The genes are TRBV30 and TRBJ2-1, with 10 bases aligning to TRBD1. J lost 10 bases, V lost 4 bases, and 4 bases had no gene match. CDR3 size: 12 residues. Germline V gives CDR1 GTSNPN, CDR2 SVGIG (reference sequence). CDR3 in DNA: TGTGCCTGGATAGACAGGGGGCGGGAGCAGTTCTTC. Amino acids: CAWIDRGREQFF.

The chain uses TRBV19 and TRBJ1-2; a weak D match, TRBD1 (6 bases). The CDR3 totals 13 residues. From germline, CDR1 is LNHDA and CDR2 SQIVND (reference sequence). V was trimmed by 6 bases and J by 5 bases, leaving 13 bases between them. CDR3 DNA: TGTGCCAGTAGCCCGACAGGCTCTTATGGCTACACCTTC. It translates to CASSPTGSYGYTF. Full variable domain (remainder filled in from reference TRBV19 and TRBJ1-2): DGGITQSPKYLFRKEGQNVTLSCEQNLNHDAMYWYRQDPGQGLRLIYYSQIVNDFQKGDIAEGYSVSREKKESFPLTVTSAQKNPTAFYLCASSPTGSYGYTFGSGTRLTVV.

The chain recombines TRBV6-1 with TRBJ1-5, with no clear D. Germline CDR1 MNHNS, CDR2 SASEGT. CDR3 size: 16 residues. Trimming shortened V by 1 base and J by 5 bases, and 15 bases separated the two germline ends. The CDR3 is CASSEETVWVYQPQHF. CDR3 DNA: TGTGCCAGCAGTGAAGAAACAGTATGGGTCTATCAGCCCCAGCATTTT.

This clone was seen once. V is TRBV7-6 and J is TRBJ2-7, with D possibly TRBD1 on 6 matching bases. V was cut by 10 bases and J by 3 bases, with 22 bases left in between. Germline V lookup: CDR1 SGHVS, CDR2 FNYEAQ. The CDR3 contains 15 residues. The CDR3 loop reads CATLKSPGQIYEQYF. The CDR3 nucleotides are TGTGCCACCCTAAAGAGTCCGGGACAAATCTACGAGCAGTACTTC. Variable domain in full (rest from reference TRBV7-6 and TRBJ2-7): GAGVSQSPRYKVTKRGQDVALRCDPISGHVSLYWYRQALGQGPEFLTYFNYEAQQDKSGLPNDRFSAERPEGSISTLTIQRTEQRDSAMYRCATLKSPGQIYEQYFGPGTRLTVT.

This sequence joins TRBV29-1 and TRBJ1-2; tentatively, D is TRBD1 (5 bases). The germline V gene has CDR1 SQVTM and CDR2 ANQGSEA. This CDR3 spans 11 amino acids. Trimming removed 7 bases from V and 4 bases from J, with 10 bases in between. For the CDR3, the DNA is TGCAGCGACCAGGGTACCTATGGCTACACCTTC. Its translation: CSDQGTYGYTF.

This chain joins TRBV10-2 and TRBJ2-1; 9 nucleotides agree with TRBD1. V was pared by 2 bases and J by 8 bases, with 7 bases of the junction left unmatched. Germline CDR1 and CDR2: WSHSY and SAAADI. This CDR3 comprises 15 residues. This CDR3 reads CASSETGQGIHEQFF. CDR3 bases: TGCGCCAGCAGTGAGACGGGACAGGGCATCCATGAGCAGTTCTTC.

On this clone itself: Different DNA sequences within this sample yield the same CDR3. This sequence joins TRBV19 and TRBJ1-4, with 8 nucleotides matching TRBD1. CDR1 is LNHDA, CDR2 SQIVND, per germline (reference sequence). The CDR3 runs 17 residues. Trimming removed 6 bases from V and 0 bases from J; junction bases left unmatched: 9. The chain's CDR3 is CASRDRAQPATNEKLFF. The DNA of the CDR3 is TGTGCCAGTAGGGACAGGGCCCAACCCGCAACTAATGAAAAACTGTTTTTT.

The chain employs TRBV12-5 and TRBJ2-7, with D perhaps TRBD1 (6 bases). The germline V and J ends were trimmed by 3 bases and 2 bases, with 14 bases remaining between them. The CDR3 length is 15 residues. Germline CDR1 and CDR2: LGHNT and FRNRAP. Here the CDR3 DNA reads TGTGCTAGTGGTTTAGGGGACACCAAAACCTACGAGCAGTACTTC. Amino acids: CASGLGDTKTYEQYF.

The chain joins TRBV5-4 to TRBJ1-2, with D possibly TRBD1 on 6 matching bases. Looked up from germline, CDR1 is SGHNT and CDR2 is YYREEE (reference sequence). The CDR3 sequence is 15 residues long. Trimming stripped 0 bases from V and 4 bases from J, with 13 bases between. CDR3 in amino acids: CASSLEGVRGYGYTF. In DNA form, the CDR3 reads TGTGCCAGCAGCTTGGAGGGGGTCCGCGGCTATGGCTACACCTTC.

The J gene is TRBJ2-7, the V gene TRBV7-6; 8 bases map to TRBD1. Looked up from germline, CDR1 is SGHVS and CDR2 is FNYEAQ. This CDR3 comprises 15 residues. V shed 1 base and J 1 base; nucleotides not matched to a gene: 3. The chain's CDR3 is CASSLGGQVSYEQYF. The CDR3 region has the DNA TGTGCCAGCAGCTTAGGGGGACAGGTATCCTACGAGCAGTACTTC.

The genes are TRBV13 and TRBJ1-1, with D perhaps TRBD1 (5 bases). Germline V gives CDR1 PRHDT, CDR2 FYEKMQ (reference sequence). This CDR3 has 14 amino acids. The V end was cut by 3 bases, the J end by 3 bases, with 11 bases between. Here the CDR3 reads CASSLGLGDTEAFF. CDR3 coding DNA: TGTGCCAGCAGCTTGGGGTTAGGGGACACTGAAGCTTTCTTT.

This chain uses TRBV30 with TRBJ1-3; D is perhaps TRBD1 (5 bases). The CDR3 length is 14 residues. The V gene lost 8 bases and the J gene lost 1 base, with 15 bases spanning the gap. The V gene's germline CDR1 is GTSNPN and CDR2 SVGIG (reference sequence). The CDR3 spells CAGVPGGSGNTIYF. CDR3 nucleotides: TGTGCCGGAGTTCCCGGGGGGTCTGGAAACACCATATATTTT.